The 19 T cell receptor beta chains presented below share a single source sample, sequenced in a study of cytomegalovirus exposure and HLA in healthy donors. This PCR relied on a set of 60 Vbeta primers and 13 Jbeta primers. This table comes from immunoSEQ multiplex PCR, and its TCRdb copy is limited to in-frame clones, with some not included. The table lists approximately 150,000 clones, 75% to 85% of them singletons. The sequenced sample was PBMCs. These receptors all come from a man in his forties or fifties in good health and CMV-seropositive.

The chain carries TRBV6-5 and TRBJ2-1; tentatively, D is TRBD2 (5 bases). The CDR3 runs 15 residues. The germline V and J ends were trimmed by 2 bases and 8 bases, with 16 bases remaining between them. The germline V gene has CDR1 MNHEY and CDR2 SVGAGI. CDR3: CASSYQPGKRDEQFF. The CDR3 bases are TGTGCCAGCAGTTACCAGCCGGGGAAACGGGATGAGCAGTTCTTC.

The sample holds one count of this clone. This sequence joins TRBV29-1 and TRBJ2-1; D gene uncertain. This CDR3 has 13 residues. V shed 0 bases and J shed 8 bases, with 11 bases lying between them. Germline CDR1 and CDR2: SQVTM and ANQGSEA. The CDR3 sequence is CSVEDPVAYEQFF. DNA for the CDR3: TGCAGCGTTGAAGATCCAGTGGCTTATGAGCAGTTCTTC.

The rearrangement joins TRBV9 to TRBJ2-7; 11 bases line up with TRBD1. With 3 bases clipped from V and 0 bases from J, the junction kept 2 bases outside the gene matches. CDR3 length: 15 amino acids. Germline V gene sequence: CDR1 SGDLS, CDR2 YYNGEE. The CDR3 loop reads CASSDGTGGSYEQYF. CDR3 coding DNA: TGTGCCAGCAGCGACGGGACAGGGGGCTCCTACGAGCAGTACTTC.

The chain links TRBV11-2 to TRBJ2-7; TRBD1 aligns across 7 bases. This CDR3 contains 15 residues. The V and J ends lost 4 bases and 1 base, in that order; junction bases with no gene match: 7. CDR1 is SGHAT, CDR2 FQNNGV, per germline. This chain's CDR3 is CASSWGTDHSYEQYF. The CDR3 DNA sequence: TGTGCCAGCAGCTGGGGGACAGACCATTCCTACGAGCAGTACTTC.

This chain connects TRBV28 to TRBJ1-2, with a tentative D call TRBD1 (6 bases). This CDR3 has 12 residues. From germline, CDR1 is MDHEN and CDR2 SYDVKM. V lost 4 bases to trimming and J lost 7 bases, with 10 bases between them. The CDR3 DNA follows: TGTGCCAGCAGTTCAAACAGGGTTGGCTACACCTTC. It is translated as CASSSNRVGYTF.

The chain combines TRBV5-8 with TRBJ1-5, with D perhaps matching TRBD1 (6 bases). The CDR3 is 13 amino acids. Germline assignment: CDR1 SGHTS and CDR2 YDEGEE. Trimming took off 4 bases at V and 4 bases at J, with 9 bases between the two ends. The CDR3 nucleotides are TGTGCCAGCAGCCGGACAGAGAATCAGCCCCAGCATTTT. Amino acids: CASSRTENQPQHF. The complete variable domain, with remaining parts taken from reference TRBV5-8 and TRBJ1-5, reads EAGVTQSPTHLIKTRGQQATLRCSPISGHTSVYWYQQALGLGLQFLLWYDEGEERNRGNFPPRFSGRQFPNYSSELNVNALELEDSALYLCASSRTENQPQHFGDGTRLSIL.

The rearrangement joins TRBV30 to TRBJ2-7; 9 bases are shared with TRBD1. There are 14 residues in the CDR3. V gave up 3 bases and J gave up 5 bases; unmatched junction bases: 8. Germline values: CDR1 GTSNPN, CDR2 SVGIG (reference sequence). CDR3 nucleotide sequence: TGTGCCTGGAGGACGGGACAGGGTCCCCACGAGCAGTACTTC. Its protein is CAWRTGQGPHEQYF.

The gene calls are TRBV5-6 and TRBJ2-5; 9 bases are shared with TRBD1. The assigned J gene may be wrong: the sequence end matches TRBJ2-7 better. The CDR3 is 15 residues long. The germline V gene has CDR1 SGHDT and CDR2 YYEEEE. The DNA of the CDR3 is TGTGCCAGCAGCTTGGTACAGGGGGCAATCTACGAGCAGTACTTC. Residues: CASSLVQGAIYEQYF.

The count of this clone is one. The genes are TRBV27 and TRBJ1-1; no clear D. Germline lookup yields CDR1 MNHEY and CDR2 SMNVEV (reference sequence). The CDR3 sequence is 14 residues long. Trimming left V 3 bases short and J 4 bases short, with 12 bases between. The CDR3 loop is CASSLARETTEAFF. Here the CDR3 DNA reads TGTGCCAGCAGTTTGGCAAGGGAGACCACTGAAGCTTTCTTT.

This clone was observed a single time. One end of the junction is discordant with germline, which a read error may explain. The J gene is TRBJ2-6, the V gene TRBV6-5; tentatively, D is TRBD1 (5 bases). The germline V gene encodes CDR1 MNHEY and CDR2 SVGAGI. This CDR3 contains 15 residues. The CDR3 DNA is TGTGCCAGCAGTTACCGGCGCTCTGGGGCCAACGGCCTGACTTTC. Protein sequence: CASSYRRSGANGLTF.

This clone appeared a single time. The chain has TRBV9 and TRBJ2-7; D is uncertain. This CDR3 spans 14 amino acids. Germline CDR1 SGDLS, CDR2 YYNGEE. V lost 0 bases, J lost 0 bases, and 7 bases lay in between. In nucleotides, the CDR3 is TGTGCCAGCAGCGTAGACACGTTCTCCTACGAGCAGTACTTC. Protein product: CASSVDTFSYEQYF. The full variable domain, rest sourced from reference TRBV9 and TRBJ2-7, is DSGVTQTPKHLITATGQRVTLRCSPRSGDLSVYWYQQSLDQGLQFLIQYYNGEERAKGNILERFSAQQFPDLHSELNLSSLELGDSALYFCASSVDTFSYEQYFGPGTRLTVT.

The V and J genes are TRBV28 and TRBJ1-2; 9 nucleotides line up with TRBD1. Germline V gene sequence: CDR1 MDHEN, CDR2 SYDVKM. The junction had 5 bases not matched to a gene; V was cut back by 4 bases and J by 5 bases. This CDR3 spans 14 amino acids. CDR3 nucleotides: TGTGCCAGCAGTTCAGGACAGGGGCGATATGGCTACACCTTC. Translated, it gives CASSSGQGRYGYTF.

Here the CDR3 DNA reads TGTGCCAGCAGCTTAGTAGGGAGCCGCTGGGAAGGAAACACCATATATTTT. Translated: CASSLVGSRWEGNTIYF. This sequence joins TRBV7-2 and TRBJ1-3, with D hard to call. The CDR3 contains 17 residues. Trimming removed 1 base from V and 4 bases from J, with 17 bases in between. Germline CDR1 SGHTA, CDR2 FQGNSA. The full variable domain, its missing parts supplied by reference TRBV7-2 and TRBJ1-3, is GAGVSQSPSNKVTEKGKDVELRCDPISGHTALYWYRQSLGQGLEFLIYFQGNSAPDKSGLPSDRFSAERTGGSVSTLTIQRTQQEDSAVYLCASSLVGSRWEGNTIYFGEGSWLTVV.

This clone was seen only once. The chain couples TRBV28 to TRBJ2-7, with 7 bases fitting TRBD1. After removal of 6 bases from V and 5 bases from J, the junction contained 7 bases not matched to a gene. The germline gives CDR1 MDHEN, CDR2 SYDVKM. The CDR3 totals 13 residues. CDR3 nucleotides: TGTGCCAGCAGGCCGACAGGGTCCCACGAGCAGTACTTC. This codes for CASRPTGSHEQYF.

The chain joins TRBV7-8 to TRBJ1-6; D remains ambiguous. Trimming cost V 2 bases and J 6 bases, with 20 bases left between them. The CDR3 sequence is 18 residues long. Germline V gene data show CDR1 as SGHVS and CDR2 as FQNEAQ. CDR3: CASSLYDSPPGINSPLHF. The CDR3 DNA is TGTGCCAGCAGCTTATACGATTCCCCCCCCGGGATTAATTCACCCCTCCACTTT.

The rearrangement uses TRBV7-2 and TRBJ1-2; no clear D. Germline V CDR1 and CDR2: SGHTA, FQGNSA. This CDR3 has 16 amino acids. V dropped 5 bases and J dropped 1 base, with 17 bases sitting between them. CDR3 sequence reads: CASSPGVRLGNYGYTF. DNA of the CDR3: TGTGCCAGCAGCCCCGGGGTTCGGTTGGGTAACTATGGCTACACCTTC.

Notes on this clone: Within the sample, other DNA sequences also encode this same CDR3. This rearrangement joins TRBV19 to TRBJ1-5, with TRBD1 matching over 7 bases. Unmatched junction bases numbered 0, after V lost 1 base and J lost 6 bases. The CDR3 totals 13 residues. Germline V gene data show CDR1 as LNHDA and CDR2 as SQIVND (reference sequence). CDR3 amino acids: CASSIAGGQPQHF. The CDR3 DNA reads as TGTGCCAGTAGTATAGCAGGGGGTCAGCCCCAGCATTTT.

The chain recombines TRBV6-5 with TRBJ1-3; D possibly corresponds to TRBD1 (6 bases). Germline values: CDR1 MNHEY, CDR2 SVGAGI. The CDR3 runs 13 residues. Between the trimmed V and J ends, which lost 5 bases and 4 bases, there was a span of 9 bases. In DNA form, the CDR3 reads TGTGCCAGCAGTATTGACAGGGGAAACACCATATATTTT. It codes for CASSIDRGNTIYF.

The genes are TRBV5-1 and TRBJ2-3; TRBD2 matches at 7 bases. The CDR3 length is 15 residues. V was pared by 4 bases and J by 2 bases, with 7 bases of the junction left unmatched. Germline V gives CDR1 SGHRS, CDR2 YFSETQ. The CDR3 here is CASSVGRGYTDTQYF. The CDR3 bases are TGCGCCAGCAGCGTGGGGCGGGGGTACACAGATACGCAGTATTTT.